This is a list of T cell receptor beta chains from one sample in a study of blood T cell repertoires in COVID-19. TCRdb's copy holds only in-frame clones and misses some; the assay was immunoSEQ multiplex PCR. The sample has fewer than 250,000 clones; 65% to 90% are singletons. The sequenced sample consisted of PBMCs or T cells enriched from blood (not recorded which). The source is a middle-aged woman with acute COVID-19. Each CDR3 is given with its conserved first and last residue. The D gene is left open where the match is weak. Part of the rows lack a size; the others show once, few, many or a class for expanded clones.

TRBD1,TRBJ2-7,.,TRBV28,15,CASSFLDRDRREQYF,TGTGCCAGCAGTTTTCTGGACAGGGATCGTCGCGAGCAGTACTTC
TRBD2,TRBJ2-1,.,TRBV25-1,16,CASSDSLGGGGYEQFF,TGTGCCAGCAGTGATTCACTAGGCGGGGGGGGGTATGAGCAGTTCTTC
.,TRBJ2-2,.,TRBV10-1,14,CASSGRGLPGELFF,TGCGCCAGCAGTGGGAGGGGGCTGCCCGGGGAGCTGTTTTTT
.,TRBJ2-5,.,TRBV7-9,15,CASIQRGGFQETQYF,TGTGCCAGCATCCAAAGGGGGGGTTTCCAAGAGACCCAGTACTTC
TRBD1,TRBJ1-2,.,TRBV7-8,15,CASSPTGGEVYGYTF,TGTGCCAGCAGCCCTACAGGGGGCGAGGTCTATGGCTACACCTTC
.,TRBJ1-6,.,TRBV12-3/TRBV12-4,12,CASSQGFSPLHF,TGTGCCAGCAGCCAGGGTTTCTCACCCCTCCACTTT
.,TRBJ2-3,.,TRBV2,14,CASSTGVRQDTQYF,TGTGCCAGCAGTACCGGAGTTCGGCAAGATACGCAGTATTTT
.,TRBJ1-6,once,TRBV28,13,CASSLPTTRALHF,TGTGCCAGCAGCCTACCAACCACGAGGGCCCTCCACTTT
TRBD1,TRBJ1-2,.,TRBV6-5,11,CATGTGLGYTF,TGTGCCACAGGGACAGGGCTCGGCTACACCTTC
.,TRBJ1-1,.,TRBV6-5,11,CASNSHWEAFF,TGTGCCAGCAACTCCCATTGGGAGGCTTTCTTT
.,TRBJ2-1,.,TRBV7-7,15,CASSFEGGSYNEQFF,TGTGCCAGCAGCTTCGAAGGGGGATCGTACAATGAGCAGTTCTTC
.,TRBJ1-6,.,TRBV28,16,CASRRGFSSYNSPLHF,TGTGCCAGCAGGCGGGGTTTTAGCTCCTATAATTCACCCCTCCACTTT
.,TRBJ1-2,.,TRBV6-2/TRBV6-3,13,CASSPRGAWGYTF,TGTGCCAGCAGTCCCAGGGGAGCTTGGGGCTACACCTTC
TRBD2,TRBJ2-7,.,TRBV5-5,15,CASSLRGLAAYEQYF,TGTGCCAGCAGCTTGAGGGGACTAGCGGCCTACGAGCAGTACTTC
TRBD1,TRBJ1-1,.,TRBV11-2,15,CASSQGDRLNTEAFF,TGTGCCAGCAGCCAGGGGGACAGGCTGAACACTGAAGCTTTCTTT
.,TRBJ2-2,many,TRBV25-1,14,CASSEYRDTGELFF,TGTGCCAGCAGTGAATACAGGGACACCGGGGAGCTGTTTTTT